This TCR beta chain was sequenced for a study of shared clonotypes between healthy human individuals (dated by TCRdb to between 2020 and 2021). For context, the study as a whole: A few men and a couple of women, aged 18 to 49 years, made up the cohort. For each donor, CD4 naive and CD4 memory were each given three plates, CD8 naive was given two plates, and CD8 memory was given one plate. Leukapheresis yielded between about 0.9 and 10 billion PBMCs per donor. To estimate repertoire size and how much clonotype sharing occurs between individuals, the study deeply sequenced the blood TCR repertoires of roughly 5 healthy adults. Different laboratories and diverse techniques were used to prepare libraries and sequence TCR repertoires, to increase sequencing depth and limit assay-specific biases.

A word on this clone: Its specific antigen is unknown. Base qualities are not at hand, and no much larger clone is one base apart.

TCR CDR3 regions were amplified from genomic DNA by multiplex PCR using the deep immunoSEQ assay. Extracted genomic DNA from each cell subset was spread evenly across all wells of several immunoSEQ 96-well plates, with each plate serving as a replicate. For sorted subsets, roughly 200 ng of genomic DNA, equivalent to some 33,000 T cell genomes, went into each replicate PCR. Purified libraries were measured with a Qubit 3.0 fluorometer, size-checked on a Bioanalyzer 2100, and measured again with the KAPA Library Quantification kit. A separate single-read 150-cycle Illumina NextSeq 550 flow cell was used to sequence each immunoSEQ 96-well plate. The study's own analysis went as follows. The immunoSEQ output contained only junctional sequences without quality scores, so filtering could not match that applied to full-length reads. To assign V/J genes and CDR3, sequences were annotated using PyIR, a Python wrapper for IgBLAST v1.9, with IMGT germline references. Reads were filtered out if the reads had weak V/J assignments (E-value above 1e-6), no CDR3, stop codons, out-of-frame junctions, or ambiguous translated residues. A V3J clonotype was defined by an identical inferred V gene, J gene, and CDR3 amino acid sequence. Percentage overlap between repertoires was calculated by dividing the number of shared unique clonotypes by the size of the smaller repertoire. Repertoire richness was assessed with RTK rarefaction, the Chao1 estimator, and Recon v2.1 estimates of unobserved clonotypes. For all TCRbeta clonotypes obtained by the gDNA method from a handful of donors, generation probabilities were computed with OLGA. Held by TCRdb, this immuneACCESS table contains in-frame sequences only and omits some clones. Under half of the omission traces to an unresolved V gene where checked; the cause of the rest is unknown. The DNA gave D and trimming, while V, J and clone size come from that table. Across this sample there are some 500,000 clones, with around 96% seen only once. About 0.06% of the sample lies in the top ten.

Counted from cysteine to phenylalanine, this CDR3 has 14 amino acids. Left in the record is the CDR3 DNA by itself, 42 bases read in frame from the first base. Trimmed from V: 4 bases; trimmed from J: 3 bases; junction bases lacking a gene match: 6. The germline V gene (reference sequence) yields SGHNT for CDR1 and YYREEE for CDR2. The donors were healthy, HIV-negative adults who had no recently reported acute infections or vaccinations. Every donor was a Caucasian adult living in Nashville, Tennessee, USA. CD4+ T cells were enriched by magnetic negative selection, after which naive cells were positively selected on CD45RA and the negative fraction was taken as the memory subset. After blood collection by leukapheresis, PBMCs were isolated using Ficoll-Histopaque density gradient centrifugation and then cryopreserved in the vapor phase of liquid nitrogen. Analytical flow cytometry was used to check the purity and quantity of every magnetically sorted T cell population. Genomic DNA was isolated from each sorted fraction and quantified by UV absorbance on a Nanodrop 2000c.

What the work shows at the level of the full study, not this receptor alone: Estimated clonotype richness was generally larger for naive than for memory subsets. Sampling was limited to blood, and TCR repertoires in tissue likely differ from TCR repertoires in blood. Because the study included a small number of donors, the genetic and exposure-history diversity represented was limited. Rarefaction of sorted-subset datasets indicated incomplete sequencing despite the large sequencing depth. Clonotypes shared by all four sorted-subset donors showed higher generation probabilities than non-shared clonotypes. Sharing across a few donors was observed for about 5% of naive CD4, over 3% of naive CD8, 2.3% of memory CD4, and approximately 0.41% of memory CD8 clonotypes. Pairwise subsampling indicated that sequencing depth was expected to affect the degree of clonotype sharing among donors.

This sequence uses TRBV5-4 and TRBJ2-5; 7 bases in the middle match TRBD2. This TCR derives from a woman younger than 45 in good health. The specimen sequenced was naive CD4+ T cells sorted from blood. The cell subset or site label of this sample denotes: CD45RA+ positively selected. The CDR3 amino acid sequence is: CASSAPGLKETQYF. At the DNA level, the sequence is TGTGCCAGCAGCGCCCCGGGACTAAAAGAGACCCAGTACTTC.